This T cell receptor beta chain was found in a study of memory CD4+ T cells and cytomegalovirus serostatus (dated 2019 in TCRdb). With regard to the full study: The cohort comprised 33 healthy Belgian adults, 9 CMV seropositive and about 24 CMV seronegative. The study sequenced CD4+ memory TCRbeta repertoires of a Belgian cohort with known cytomegalovirus serostatus to replicate a published TCR-based CMV serostatus classifier.

Genomic DNA was extracted from sorted cells with the Quick-DNA Microprep Kit. TCRbeta DNA was amplified with the immunoSEQ hsTCRbeta kit following the manufacturer's protocol. TCRbeta libraries were sequenced on an Illumina MiSeq instrument. In the source study's methods: Following removal of out-of-frame sequences, around 2.4 million distinct TCRbeta sequences were retained, with an average of about 70,000 per individual. Two values were used to score each individual: the count of 150 to 200 previously reported CMV-associated TCRbeta sequences and the total count of productive distinct TCRbeta sequences. A beta-binomial model was reimplemented in Python, and scikit-learn random forests with default parameters were trained on data from the US cohort. Classifier performance on the Belgian cohort was reported as the median AUC with percentile confidence intervals calculated over 10,000 bootstrap iterations. TCRdb mirrors the immuneACCESS table, restricted to in-frame sequences. Some clones are absent from its copies; in checked studies, under half trace to an unresolved V gene, and the reason for the others is unknown. V, J and clone size were drawn from that table, and D and trimming were deduced from the DNA. This sample holds roughly 67,000 clones; about 76% were observed only once. The top ten clones comprise roughly 4.4% of the sample.

Worth noting for this clone: Its antigen remains undetermined. Per-base qualities were not stored, and no clone one base away is much larger.

A FACSAria II was used to sort memory CD4+ T cells, defined as single viable CD3+CD4+CD8-CD45RO+ cells. CMV serostatus was determined using a Roche Elecsys assay that detects serum IgG against CMV pp150, pp28, p38 and p52. Once the samples were thawed, total CD4+ T cells were enriched through positive selection using CD4 magnetic microbeads. The samples came from a different study that was designed specifically to examine the CD4+ T cell memory repertoire. Following standard operating procedures, peripheral blood mononuclear cells were isolated and cryopreserved, while serum was kept at -80 degrees C. The staining relied on CD3-PerCP (BW264/56), CD4-APC (RPA-T4), CD45RO-PE (UCHT1) and CD8-Pacific Orange (3B5) antibodies, and Sytox blue was used to exclude non-viable cells. On the study overall, not on this receptor specifically: For predicting CMV serostatus, the median bootstrapped AUC was 0.95 using the original framework and approximately 0.9 using a US-trained random forest. Only CD4+CD45RO+ memory cells were sequenced, in contrast to the original study, which included naive and memory CD4+ and CD8+ populations. The results were interpreted as suggesting that the CMV-associated TCR signature is largely present in the CD4+ memory repertoire. Of around 160 previously reported CMV-associated TCRbeta sequences, approximately 70 appeared in the CD4+ memory repertoires, each in one to five individuals. On the Belgian cohort, the classifier based on the original framework reached a median bootstrapped AUC of roughly 0.96, with a 95% CI of 0.76-1.00.

This TCR derives from an adult in good health and CMV-seropositive. Sample: memory CD4+ T cells from blood.

The CDR3 protein sequence reads: CASSEFRDRGLYEQYF. The nucleotide sequence reads as follows: TGTGCCAGCAGTGAATTTCGGGACAGGGGGCTTTACGAGCAGTACTTC. The chain employs TRBV6-1 and TRBJ2-7; TRBD1 matches 12 bases in the middle. From the cysteine up to the phenylalanine, the CDR3 has a length of 16 residues. Of the read, only the CDR3 DNA is kept; its 48 bases are in frame from base 1. The germline V gene provides CDR1 MNHNS and CDR2 SASEGT. V and J are trimmed by 2 bases and 4 bases, and the gene matches miss 6 bases of the junction.